The clone carrying this TCR beta chain was found many times. The sample comes from a study of T cells in Graves' hyperthyroidism and ophthalmopathy. Authors of the study amplified TCR beta CDR3 regions from RNA transcripts. The HTBI primer set was used in a first-round RT-PCR of the TCR CDR3. TCRdb independently ran MiXCR on the multiplex PCR reads; one entry per CDR3 protein. Of around 530,000 distinct CDR3 sequences detected, 17% appear once; the ten largest clones hold under 20%. Germline-derived CDR1 and CDR2 are GTSNPN and SVGIG (reference sequence). With 2 bases clipped from V and 5 bases from J, the junction kept 7 bases outside the gene matches. This CDR3 comprises 14 residues.

What was sequenced was blood. The chain couples TRBV30 to TRBJ1-1, with TRBD1 identical over 8 bases. This sequence was found in a woman in her late teens or twenties with Graves' ophthalmopathy. The CDR3 protein is CAWSPTGGKTEAFF. CDR3 DNA: TGTGCCTGGAGTCCTACAGGGGGTAAGACTGAAGCTTTCTTT. Filled out from reference TRBV30 and TRBJ1-1, the complete variable domain reads SQTIHQWPATLVQPVGSPLSLECTVEGTSNPNLYWYRQAAGRGLQLLFYSVGIGQISSEVPQNLSASRPQDRQFILSSKKLLLSDSGFYLCAWSPTGGKTEAFFGQGTRLTVV.